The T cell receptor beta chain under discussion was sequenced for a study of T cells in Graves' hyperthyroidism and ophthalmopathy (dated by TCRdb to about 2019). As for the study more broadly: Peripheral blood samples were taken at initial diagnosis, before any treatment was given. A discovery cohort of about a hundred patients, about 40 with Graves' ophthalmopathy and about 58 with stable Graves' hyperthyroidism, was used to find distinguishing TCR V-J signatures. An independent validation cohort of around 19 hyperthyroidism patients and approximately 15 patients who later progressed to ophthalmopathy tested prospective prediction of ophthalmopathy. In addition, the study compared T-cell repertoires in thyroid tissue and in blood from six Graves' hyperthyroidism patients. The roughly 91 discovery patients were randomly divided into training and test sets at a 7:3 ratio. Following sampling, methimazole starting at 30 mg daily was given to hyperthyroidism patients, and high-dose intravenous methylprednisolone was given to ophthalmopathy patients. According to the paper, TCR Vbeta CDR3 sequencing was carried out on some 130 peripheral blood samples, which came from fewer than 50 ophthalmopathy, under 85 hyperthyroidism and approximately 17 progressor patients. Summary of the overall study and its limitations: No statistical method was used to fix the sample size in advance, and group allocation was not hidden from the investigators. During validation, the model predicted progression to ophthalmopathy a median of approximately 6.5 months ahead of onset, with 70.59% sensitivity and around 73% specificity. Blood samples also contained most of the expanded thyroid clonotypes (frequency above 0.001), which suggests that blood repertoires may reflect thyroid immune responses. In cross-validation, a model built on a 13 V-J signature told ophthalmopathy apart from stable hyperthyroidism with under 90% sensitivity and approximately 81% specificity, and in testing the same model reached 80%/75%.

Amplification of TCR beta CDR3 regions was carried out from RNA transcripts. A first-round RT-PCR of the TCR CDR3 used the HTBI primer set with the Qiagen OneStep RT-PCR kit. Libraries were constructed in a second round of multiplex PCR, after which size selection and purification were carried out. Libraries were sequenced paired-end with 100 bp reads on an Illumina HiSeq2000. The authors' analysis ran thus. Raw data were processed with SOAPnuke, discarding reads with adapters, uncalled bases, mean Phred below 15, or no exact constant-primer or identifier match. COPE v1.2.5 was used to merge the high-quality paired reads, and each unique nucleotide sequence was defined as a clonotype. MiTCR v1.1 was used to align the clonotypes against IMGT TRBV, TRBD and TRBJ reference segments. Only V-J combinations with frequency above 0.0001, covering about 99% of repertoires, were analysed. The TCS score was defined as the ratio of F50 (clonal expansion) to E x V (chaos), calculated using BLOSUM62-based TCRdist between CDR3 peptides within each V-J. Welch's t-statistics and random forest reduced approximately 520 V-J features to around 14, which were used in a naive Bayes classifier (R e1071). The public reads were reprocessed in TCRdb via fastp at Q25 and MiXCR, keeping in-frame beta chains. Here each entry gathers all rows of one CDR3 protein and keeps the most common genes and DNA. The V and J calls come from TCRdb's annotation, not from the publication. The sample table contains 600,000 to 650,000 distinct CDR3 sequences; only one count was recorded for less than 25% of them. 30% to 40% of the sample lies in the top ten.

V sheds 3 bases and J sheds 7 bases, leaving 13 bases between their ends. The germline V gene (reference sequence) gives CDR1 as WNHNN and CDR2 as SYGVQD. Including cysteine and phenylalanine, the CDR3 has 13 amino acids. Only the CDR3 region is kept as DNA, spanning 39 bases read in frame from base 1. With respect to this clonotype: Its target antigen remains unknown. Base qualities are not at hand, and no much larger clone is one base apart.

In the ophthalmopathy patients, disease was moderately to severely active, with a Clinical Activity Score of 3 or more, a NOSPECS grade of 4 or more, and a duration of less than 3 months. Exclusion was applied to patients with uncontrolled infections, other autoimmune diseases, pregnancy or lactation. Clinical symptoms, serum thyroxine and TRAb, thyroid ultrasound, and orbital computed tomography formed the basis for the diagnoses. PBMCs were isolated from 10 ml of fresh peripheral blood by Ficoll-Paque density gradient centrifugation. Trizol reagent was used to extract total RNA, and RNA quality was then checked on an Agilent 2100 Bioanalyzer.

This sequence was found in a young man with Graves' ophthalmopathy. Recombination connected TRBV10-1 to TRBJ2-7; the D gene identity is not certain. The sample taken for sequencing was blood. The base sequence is TGCGCCAGCAGTGATGTGACCCACTGGGAGCAGTACTTC. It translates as CASSDVTHWEQYF.